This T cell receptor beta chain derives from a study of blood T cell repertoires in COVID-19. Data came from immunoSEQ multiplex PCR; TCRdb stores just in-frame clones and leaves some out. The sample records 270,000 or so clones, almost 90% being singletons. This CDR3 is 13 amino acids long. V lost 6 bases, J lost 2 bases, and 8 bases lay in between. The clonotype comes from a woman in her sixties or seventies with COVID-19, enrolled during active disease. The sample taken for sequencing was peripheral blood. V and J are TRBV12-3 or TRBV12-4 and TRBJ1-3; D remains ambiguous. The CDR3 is CASSPTTGNTIYF. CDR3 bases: TGTGCCAGCAGCCCGACAACTGGAAACACCATATATTTT.